This T cell receptor beta chain was found in a study of Graves' ophthalmopathy and Graves' hyperthyroidism. Study results and caveats: A 13-signature model separated ophthalmopathy from stable hyperthyroidism, reaching about 88% sensitivity and less than 82% specificity cross-validated. The blood repertoire also included most expanded thyroid clonotypes above 0.001 frequency.

This clonotype was counted a few times. The antigen remains undetermined. Hyperthyroidism patients, all newly diagnosed, had under 2 months' duration and ages of 18 to 65. CDR3 regions of TCR beta were amplified from RNA transcripts. Investigators did first-round RT-PCR with HTBI primers, then second-round multiplex PCR. TCRdb independently ran MiXCR on the multiplex PCR reads; one entry per CDR3 protein. The sample has about 550,000 distinct CDR3 sequences, about 40% seen once. Germline V gene sequence: CDR1 LNHDA, CDR2 SQIVND (reference sequence). This CDR3 has 14 residues. Trimming removed 6 bases from V and 7 bases from J, with 15 bases in between.

The chain combines TRBV19 with TRBJ2-2; tentative D call: TRBD2 (5 bases). Sequenced input: peripheral blood or thyroid tissue (not recorded which). The receptor comes from an adult man with Graves' hyperthyroidism. This chain's CDR3 is CASRYGLAGGELFF. The CDR3 bases are TGTGCCAGTAGATATGGGCTAGCCGGCGGGGAGCTGTTTTTT.